This TCR beta chain appears in the sequencing data of a study of blood T cell repertoires in COVID-19. Study-level background: Acute and convalescent COVID-19 samples came from the United States, Italy and Spain.

Measured with immunoSEQ multiplex PCR; TCRdb has only the in-frame clones, and not every one. The sample has just under 55,000 clones; around 83% are singletons. The sample taken for sequencing was peripheral blood. The origin of this receptor is a woman aged 55-69 years with acute or convalescent COVID-19.

CDR3 sequence: CASSLEGGSFSDTQYF. The CDR3 region has the DNA TGTGCCAGCAGCTTAGAGGGCGGGAGTTTTTCAGATACGCAGTATTTT. The chain carries TRBV7-6 and TRBJ2-3; 7 positions agree with TRBD2. V lost 1 base and J lost 4; bases outside the gene matches: 8. The CDR3 has 16 amino acids. The V gene's germline CDR1 is SGHVS and CDR2 FNYEAQ.